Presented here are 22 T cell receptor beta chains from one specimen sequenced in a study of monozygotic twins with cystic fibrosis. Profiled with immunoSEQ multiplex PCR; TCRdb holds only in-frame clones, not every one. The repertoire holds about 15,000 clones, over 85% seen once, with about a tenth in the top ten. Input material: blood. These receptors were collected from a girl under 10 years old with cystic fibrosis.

The CDR3 bases are TGTGCCAGCAGCTTAGTCCGCGGGAGGGCCTACAATGAGCAGTTCTTC. Protein product: CASSLVRGRAYNEQFF. The chain joins TRBV11-2 to TRBJ2-1, with TRBD2 matching 9 bases. This CDR3 has 16 amino acids. V lost 1 base and J lost 2; bases outside the gene matches: 3. Germline CDR1 is SGHAT and CDR2 is FQNNGV.

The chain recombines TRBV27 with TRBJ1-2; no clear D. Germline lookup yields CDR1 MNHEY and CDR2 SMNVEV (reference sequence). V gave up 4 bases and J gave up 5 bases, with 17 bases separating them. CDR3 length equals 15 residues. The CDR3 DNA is TGTGCCAGCAGTTCCCTCCGTGGGGATAAGTATGGCTACACCTTC. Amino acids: CASSSLRGDKYGYTF.

The CDR3 loop is CASSPSGGAGETQYF. The DNA of the CDR3 is TGTGCCAGCTCACCCTCAGGGGGCGCCGGGGAGACCCAGTACTTC. The rearrangement joins TRBV18 to TRBJ2-5; 8 bases line up with TRBD1. CDR3 size: 15 residues. Trimming cost V 3 bases and J 5 bases; bases outside gene matches: 8. Germline CDR1 is KGHSH and CDR2 is LQKENI.

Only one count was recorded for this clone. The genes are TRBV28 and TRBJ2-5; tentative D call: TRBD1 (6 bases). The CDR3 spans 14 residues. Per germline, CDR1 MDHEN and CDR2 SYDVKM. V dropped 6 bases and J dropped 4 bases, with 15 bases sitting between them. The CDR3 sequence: CASRAGASRETQYF. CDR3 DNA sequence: TGTGCCAGCAGGGCAGGGGCCTCCAGAGAGACCCAGTACTTC.

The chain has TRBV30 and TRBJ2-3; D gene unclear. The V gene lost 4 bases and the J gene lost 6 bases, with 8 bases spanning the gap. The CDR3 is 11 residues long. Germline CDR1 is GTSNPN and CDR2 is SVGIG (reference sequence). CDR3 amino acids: CAWTFRDTQYF. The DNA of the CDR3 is TGTGCCTGGACCTTTAGGGATACGCAGTATTTT.

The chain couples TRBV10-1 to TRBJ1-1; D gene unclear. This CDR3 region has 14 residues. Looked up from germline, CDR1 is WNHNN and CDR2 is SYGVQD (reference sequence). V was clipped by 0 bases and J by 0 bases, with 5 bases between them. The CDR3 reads CASSESGLNTEAFF. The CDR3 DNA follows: TGCGCCAGCAGTGAGTCGGGCCTGAACACTGAAGCTTTCTTT.

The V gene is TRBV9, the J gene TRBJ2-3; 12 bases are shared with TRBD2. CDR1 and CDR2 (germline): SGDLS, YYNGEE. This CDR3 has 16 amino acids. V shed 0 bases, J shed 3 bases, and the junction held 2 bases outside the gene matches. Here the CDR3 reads CASSVGLAGVTDTQYF. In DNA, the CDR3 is TGTGCCAGCAGCGTAGGACTAGCGGGAGTAACAGATACGCAGTATTTT.

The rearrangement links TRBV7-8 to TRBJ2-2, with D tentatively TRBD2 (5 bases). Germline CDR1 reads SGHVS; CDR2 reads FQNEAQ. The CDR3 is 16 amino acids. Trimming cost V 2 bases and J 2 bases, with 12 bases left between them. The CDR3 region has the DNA TGTGCCAGCAGCTTACCCCCTAGCAGAAACACCGGGGAGCTGTTTTTT. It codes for CASSLPPSRNTGELFF.

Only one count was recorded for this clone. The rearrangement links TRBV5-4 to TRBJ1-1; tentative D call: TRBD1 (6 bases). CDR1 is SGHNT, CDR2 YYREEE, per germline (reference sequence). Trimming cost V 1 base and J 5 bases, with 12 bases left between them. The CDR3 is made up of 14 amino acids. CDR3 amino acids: CASSLWGAGTEAFF. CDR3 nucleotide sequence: TGTGCCAGCAGCTTGTGGGGGGCAGGAACTGAAGCTTTCTTT.

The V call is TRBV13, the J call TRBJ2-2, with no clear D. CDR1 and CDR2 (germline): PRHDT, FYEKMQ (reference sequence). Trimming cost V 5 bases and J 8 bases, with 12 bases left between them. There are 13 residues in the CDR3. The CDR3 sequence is CASSPLLGGELFF. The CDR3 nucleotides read TGTGCCAGCAGCCCCCTTCTGGGAGGGGAGCTGTTTTTT.

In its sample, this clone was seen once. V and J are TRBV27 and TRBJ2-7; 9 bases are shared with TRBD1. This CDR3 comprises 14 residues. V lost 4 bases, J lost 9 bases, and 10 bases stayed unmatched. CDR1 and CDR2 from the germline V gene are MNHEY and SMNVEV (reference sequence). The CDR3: CASSSPGTGNSQYF. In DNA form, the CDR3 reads TGTGCCAGCAGTTCCCCCGGGACAGGGAACTCGCAGTACTTC.

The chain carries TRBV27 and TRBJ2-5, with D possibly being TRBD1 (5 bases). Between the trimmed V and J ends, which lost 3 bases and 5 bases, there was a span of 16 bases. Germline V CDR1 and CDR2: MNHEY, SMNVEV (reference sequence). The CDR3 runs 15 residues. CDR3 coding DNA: TGTGCCAGCAGTTTGCGGCAGGGTGTTGGGGAGACCCAGTACTTC. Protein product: CASSLRQGVGETQYF.

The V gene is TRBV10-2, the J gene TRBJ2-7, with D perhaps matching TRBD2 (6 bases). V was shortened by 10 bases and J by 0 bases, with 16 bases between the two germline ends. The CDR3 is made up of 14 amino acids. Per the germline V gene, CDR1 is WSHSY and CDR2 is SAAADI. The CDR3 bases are TGCGCCACAAAGGAAGTAGCGGACTCCTACGAGCAGTACTTC. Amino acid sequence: CATKEVADSYEQYF.

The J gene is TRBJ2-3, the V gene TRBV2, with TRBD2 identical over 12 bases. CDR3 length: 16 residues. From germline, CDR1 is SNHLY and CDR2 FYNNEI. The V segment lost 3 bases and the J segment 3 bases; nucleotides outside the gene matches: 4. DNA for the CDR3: TGTGCCAGCAGTGACCTAGCGGGAGGGCCGACAGATACGCAGTATTTT. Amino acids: CASSDLAGGPTDTQYF.

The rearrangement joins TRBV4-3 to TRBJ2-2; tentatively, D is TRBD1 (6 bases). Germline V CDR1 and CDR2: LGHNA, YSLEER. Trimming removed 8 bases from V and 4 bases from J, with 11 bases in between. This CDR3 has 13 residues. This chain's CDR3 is CASSSRGTGELFF. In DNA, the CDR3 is TGCGCCAGCTCGAGCAGGGGCACCGGGGAGCTGTTTTTT.

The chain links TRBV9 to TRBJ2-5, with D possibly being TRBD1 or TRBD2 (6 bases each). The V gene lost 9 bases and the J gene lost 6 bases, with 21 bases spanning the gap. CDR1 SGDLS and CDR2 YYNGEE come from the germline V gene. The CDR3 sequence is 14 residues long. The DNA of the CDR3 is TGTGCCATCAATTTCCGGGCCCGGGGGCAGACCCAGTACTTC. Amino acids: CAINFRARGQTQYF.

This chain's CDR3 is CASSQVQGAGGYTF. CDR3 DNA: TGTGCCAGCAGCCAAGTACAGGGGGCAGGTGGCTACACCTTC. The J gene is TRBJ1-2, the V gene TRBV14; the match to TRBD1 covers 9 bases. Germline V gene data show CDR1 as SGHDN and CDR2 as FVKESK. The V segment lost 1 base and the J segment 7 bases; nucleotides outside the gene matches: 4. CDR3 length: 14 amino acids. Using reference TRBV14 and TRBJ1-2 for the parts outside the CDR3, the full variable domain is EAGVTQFPSHSVIEKGQTVTLRCDPISGHDNLYWYRRVMGKEIKFLLHFVKESKQDESGMPNNRFLAERTGGTYSTLKVQPAELEDSGVYFCASSQVQGAGGYTFGSGTRLTVV.

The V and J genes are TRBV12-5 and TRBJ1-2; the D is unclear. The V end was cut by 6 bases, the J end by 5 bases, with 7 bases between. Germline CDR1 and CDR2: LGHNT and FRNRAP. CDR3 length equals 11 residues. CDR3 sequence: CASGREYGYTF. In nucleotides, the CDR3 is TGTGCTAGTGGCCGGGAGTATGGCTACACCTTC.

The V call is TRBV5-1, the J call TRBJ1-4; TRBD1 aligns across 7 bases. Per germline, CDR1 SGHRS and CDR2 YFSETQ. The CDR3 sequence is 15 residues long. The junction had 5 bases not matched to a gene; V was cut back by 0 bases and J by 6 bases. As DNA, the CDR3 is TGCGCCAGCAGCTTGGGTGGACAGGCGGATGAAAAACTGTTTTTT. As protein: CASSLGGQADEKLFF.

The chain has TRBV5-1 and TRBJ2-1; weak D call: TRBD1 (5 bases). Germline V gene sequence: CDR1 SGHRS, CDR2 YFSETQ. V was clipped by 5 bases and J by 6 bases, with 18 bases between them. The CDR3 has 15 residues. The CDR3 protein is CASRDGQGMANEQFF. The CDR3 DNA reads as TGCGCCAGCAGAGACGGACAAGGGATGGCCAATGAGCAGTTCTTC.

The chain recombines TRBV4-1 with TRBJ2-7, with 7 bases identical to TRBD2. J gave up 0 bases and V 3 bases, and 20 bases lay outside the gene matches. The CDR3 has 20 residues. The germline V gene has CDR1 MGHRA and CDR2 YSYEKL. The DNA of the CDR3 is TGCGCCAGCAGCCACGCGACCCCCGGGACTACTCTCCCCCTCTCCTACGAGCAGTACTTC. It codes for CASSHATPGTTLPLSYEQYF.

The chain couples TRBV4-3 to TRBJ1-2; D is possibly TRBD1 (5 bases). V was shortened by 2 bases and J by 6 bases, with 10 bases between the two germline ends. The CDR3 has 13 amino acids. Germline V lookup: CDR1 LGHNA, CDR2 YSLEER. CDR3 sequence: CASSQQGADGYTF. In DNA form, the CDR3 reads TGCGCCAGCAGCCAACAAGGGGCGGATGGCTACACCTTC.